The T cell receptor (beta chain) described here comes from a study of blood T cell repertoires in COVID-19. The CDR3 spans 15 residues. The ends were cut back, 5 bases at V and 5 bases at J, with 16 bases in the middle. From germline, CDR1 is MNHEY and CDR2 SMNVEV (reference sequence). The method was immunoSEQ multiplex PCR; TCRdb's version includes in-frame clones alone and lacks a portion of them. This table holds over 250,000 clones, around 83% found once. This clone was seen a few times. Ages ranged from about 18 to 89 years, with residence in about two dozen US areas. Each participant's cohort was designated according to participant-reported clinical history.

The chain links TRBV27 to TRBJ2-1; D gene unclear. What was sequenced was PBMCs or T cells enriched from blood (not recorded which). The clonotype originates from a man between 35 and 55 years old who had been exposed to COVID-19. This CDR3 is CASSLVERPNNEQFF. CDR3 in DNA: TGTGCCAGCAGTCTCGTAGAGCGTCCTAACAATGAGCAGTTCTTC.